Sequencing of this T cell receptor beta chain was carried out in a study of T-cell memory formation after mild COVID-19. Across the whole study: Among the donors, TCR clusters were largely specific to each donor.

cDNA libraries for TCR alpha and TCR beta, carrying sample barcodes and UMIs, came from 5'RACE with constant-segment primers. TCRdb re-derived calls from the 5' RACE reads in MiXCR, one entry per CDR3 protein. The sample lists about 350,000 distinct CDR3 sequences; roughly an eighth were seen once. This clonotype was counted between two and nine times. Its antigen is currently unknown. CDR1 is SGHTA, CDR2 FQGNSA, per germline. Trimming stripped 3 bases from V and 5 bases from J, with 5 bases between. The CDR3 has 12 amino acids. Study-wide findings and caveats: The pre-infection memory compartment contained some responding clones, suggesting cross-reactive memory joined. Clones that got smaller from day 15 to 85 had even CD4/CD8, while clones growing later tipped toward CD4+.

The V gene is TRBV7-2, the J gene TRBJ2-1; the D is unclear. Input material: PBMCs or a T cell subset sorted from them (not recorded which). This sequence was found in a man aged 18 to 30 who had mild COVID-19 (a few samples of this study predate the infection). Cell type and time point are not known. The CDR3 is CASSFLNNEQFF. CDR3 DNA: TGTGCCAGCAGCTTCTTGAACAATGAGCAGTTCTTC.